A single sample is the source of the 16 T cell receptor beta chains below, sequenced in a study of identical twins. From the 5' RACE reads, TCRdb called clonotypes with MiXCR, one entry per CDR3 protein. This sample has some 560,000 distinct CDR3 sequences, with 9% to 10% found just once. The sample also formed part of further work on yellow fever vaccine responses in identical twins.

Input material: PBMCs. Source of these receptors: a woman younger than 35 in good health.

This clonotype has at least ten counts. The chain has TRBV20-1 and TRBJ2-7; 12 bases are shared with TRBD2. V gave up 4 bases and J gave up 3 bases; unmatched junction bases: 4. The CDR3 is 14 residues long. In germline, CDR1 is DFQATT, CDR2 SNEGSKA (reference sequence). CDR3 sequence reads: CSAIKLAGGYEQYF. The CDR3 DNA is TGCAGTGCTATAAAACTAGCGGGGGGCTACGAGCAGTACTTC.

The chain couples TRBV10-3 to TRBJ2-7, with 7 bases that match TRBD1. The CDR3 loop spans 14 amino acids. V lost 7 bases and J lost 3; bases outside the gene matches: 9. CDR1 and CDR2 (germline): ENHRY, SYGVKD. The CDR3 DNA follows: TGTGCCATCAACGAGGGGGACAGCCGCTACGAGCAGTACTTC. It specifies CAINEGDSRYEQYF.

This clonotype was seen a few times. The chain uses TRBV12-3 or TRBV12-4 and TRBJ2-3; unclear D gene. CDR3 length: 15 amino acids. The germline V and J ends were trimmed by 6 bases and 0 bases, with 13 bases remaining between them. CDR3 amino acids: CASSFQEHSTDTQYF. CDR3 in DNA: TGTGCCAGCAGCTTTCAGGAGCATAGCACAGATACGCAGTATTTT.

The chain links TRBV30 to TRBJ2-7; maybe TRBD2 (7 bases). The germline V and J ends were trimmed by 0 bases and 1 base, with 13 bases remaining between them. Germline CDR1 is GTSNPN and CDR2 is SVGIG (reference sequence). The CDR3 covers 15 residues. CDR3 DNA: TGTGCCTGGAGTGTCTTCGGGGGGCTTTCCTACGAGCAGTACTTC. Amino acids: CAWSVFGGLSYEQYF.

The chain employs TRBV29-1 and TRBJ2-1; D is perhaps TRBD1 (5 bases). Germline loops: CDR1 SQVTM, CDR2 ANQGSEA. This CDR3 contains 16 residues. Trimming shortened V by 3 bases and J by 6 bases, and 21 bases separated the two germline ends. In DNA, the CDR3 is TGCAGCGTTGAGGAACAGGATTCCAGTCCTCTCAATGAGCAGTTCTTC. Protein sequence: CSVEEQDSSPLNEQFF.

There are a few counts of this clonotype. The chain combines TRBV23-1 with TRBJ2-3; D uncertain. TRBV23-1 counts as an open reading frame of uncertain function. CDR3 length: 19 amino acids. The germline V and J ends were trimmed by 4 bases and 0 bases, with 23 bases remaining between them. This CDR3 is CASSPPRSRLTGSTDTQYF. DNA for the CDR3: TGCGCCAGCAGTCCCCCACGGAGTCGATTGACTGGGAGCACAGATACGCAGTATTTT.

The chain combines TRBV2 with TRBJ2-1; 7 positions agree with TRBD1. Germline V gene lookup returns CDR1 SNHLY and CDR2 FYNNEI. This CDR3 spans 14 amino acids. With 7 bases clipped from V and 4 bases from J, the junction kept 7 bases outside the gene matches. The DNA for the CDR3 is TGTGCCAGCAACCCGGACAGGCCATACAATGAGCAGTTCTTC. It translates to CASNPDRPYNEQFF.

This clonotype has a count of ten or more. V is TRBV24-1 and J is TRBJ2-1; D may match TRBD1 or TRBD2 (5 bases each). Trimming left V 10 bases short and J 0 bases short, with 15 bases between. The CDR3 contains 15 residues. Germline V lookup: CDR1 KGHDR, CDR2 SFDVKD. CDR3 sequence: CATEGYSNSYNEQFF. Here the CDR3 DNA reads TGTGCCACAGAGGGGTACTCTAACTCCTACAATGAGCAGTTCTTC.

The table lists this clonotype with a few counts. The chain is built from TRBV3-1 and TRBJ2-2; TRBD2 aligns across 7 bases. The CDR3 is made up of 19 amino acids. CDR1 and CDR2 (germline): LGHDT, YNNKEL (reference sequence). V lost 0 bases and J lost 2; bases outside the gene matches: 12. The CDR3 DNA reads TGTGCCAGCAGCCAAGAACGGGAAGTAAGCGGGGTTAACACCGGGGAGCTGTTTTTT. Protein sequence: CASSQEREVSGVNTGELFF.

The rearrangement links TRBV20-1 to TRBJ1-6; the D gene is possibly TRBD1 (5 bases). The ends were cut back, 6 bases at V and 14 bases at J, with 20 bases in the middle. CDR3 length: 13 amino acids. CDR1 and CDR2 from the germline V gene are DFQATT and SNEGSKA (reference sequence). The CDR3 nucleotides read TGCAGTGCAAACCCGGGCCGGGGGGAAACCCTCCACTTT. Its translation is CSANPGRGETLHF.

This sequence joins TRBV12-3 or TRBV12-4 and TRBJ2-7, with TRBD1 identical over 11 bases. After removal of 6 bases from V and 4 bases from J, the junction contained 11 bases not matched to a gene. The CDR3 consists of 16 residues. CDR3 nucleotides: TGTGCCAGCAGCATACTACCGGGACAGGGGGTGTACGAGCAGTACTTC. It encodes CASSILPGQGVYEQYF.

The chain has TRBV19 and TRBJ1-5, with D possibly matching TRBD1 (6 bases). Germline CDR1 LNHDA, CDR2 SQIVND (reference sequence). The CDR3 spans 16 residues. The V and J ends lost 6 bases and 6 bases respectively, with 21 bases between them. CDR3: CASSPAGGAFGQPQHF. CDR3 DNA: TGTGCCAGTAGCCCGGCGGGGGGGGCGTTCGGTCAGCCCCAGCATTTT.

V gene TRBV7-9 combines with J gene TRBJ2-3, with a tentative D call TRBD1 (5 bases). The CDR3 consists of 15 residues. The germline gives CDR1 SEHNR, CDR2 FQNEAQ (reference sequence). With 2 bases removed from V and 2 bases from J, the gap between germline ends came to 11 bases. The CDR3 sequence is CASSLKVGHTDTQYF. CDR3 bases: TGTGCCAGCAGCTTAAAGGTGGGGCACACAGATACGCAGTATTTT.

This sequence joins TRBV6-1 and TRBJ2-2, with 11 bases fitting TRBD2. Germline values: CDR1 MNHNS, CDR2 SASEGT. V was pared by 8 bases and J by 6 bases, with 8 bases of the junction left unmatched. CDR3 length: 15 amino acids. The CDR3: CASGMGLAAPGELFF. The CDR3 bases are TGTGCCAGCGGGATGGGACTAGCGGCACCCGGGGAGCTGTTTTTT.

This clonotype has more than one count but fewer than ten. The V call is TRBV6-1, the J call TRBJ2-3, with TRBD2 matching over 15 bases. Germline CDR1 reads MNHNS; CDR2 reads SASEGT. The CDR3 sequence is 17 residues long. V shed 6 bases and J 0 bases; nucleotides not matched to a gene: 4. The CDR3 region has the DNA TGTGCCAGCAGACCCGGGACTAGCGGGGGGAGCACAGATACGCAGTATTTT. As protein: CASRPGTSGGSTDTQYF.

V is TRBV29-1 and J is TRBJ1-1; D gene ambiguous. The length of the CDR3 is 12 residues. V shed 7 bases and J shed 3 bases, with 12 bases lying between them. Germline CDR1 reads SQVTM; CDR2 reads ANQGSEA. The CDR3 coding sequence is TGCAGCGCCGATGGGTTGTACACTGAAGCTTTCTTT. Encoded protein: CSADGLYTEAFF.